These T cell receptor beta chains were read from a single sample in a study of shared clonotypes between healthy human individuals. Libraries were prepared by immunoSEQ multiplex PCR; TCRdb keeps only in-frame clonotypes and omits some of them. Of about 2.3 million clones listed, roughly 92% are singletons. The source material was naive CD4+ T cells from PBMCs. These TCRs come from a man in his late teens or twenties in good health. Some clones in this sample may be carry-over from other donors' samples. CDR3s include the opening cysteine and the closing phenylalanine or tryptophan. Each record gives: D gene, clone size, J gene, V gene, CDR3 DNA, CDR3 protein. The D gene is left open where the match is weak. Expanded clones are given a class, and other clones once, few, many or no size at all.

. . TRBJ2-3 TRBV15 TGTGCCACCGGGGATGGGGGGAGCACAGATACGCAGTATTTT CATGDGGSTDTQYF
. . TRBJ1-1 TRBV27 TGTGCCAGCAGTGCATCGGGACGGATGAACACTGAAGCTTTCTTT CASSASGRMNTEAFF
TRBD2 . TRBJ2-1 TRBV4-1 TGCGCCAGCAGCTTGACGGGAGGATCCCTCTACAATGAGCAGTTCTTC CASSLTGGSLYNEQFF
TRBD2 . TRBJ2-7 TRBV5-1 TGCGCCAGCAGCCTCACCCCGGGCGGAGGGAGGGACGAGCAGTACTTC CASSLTPGGGRDEQYF
TRBD2 few TRBJ2-7 TRBV7-9 TGTGCCAGCAGCTTGAAAGCGGGAAGGGAGCAGTACTTC CASSLKAGREQYF
. . TRBJ2-7 TRBV11-3 TGTGCCAGCAGCAGGCAGAGCTCCTACGAGCAGTACTTC CASSRQSSYEQYF
. once TRBJ2-4 TRBV27 TGTGCCAGCAGTTTCTCGGGATGGGGAGCCAAAAACATTCAGTACTTC CASSFSGWGAKNIQYF
. . TRBJ2-7 TRBV20-1 TGCAGTGGACAGTTCACCTACGAGCAGTACTTC CSGQFTYEQYF
. . TRBJ2-1 TRBV6-1 TGTGCCAGCAGTTCCACAGCAAACCGCAACAATGAGCAGTTCTTC CASSSTANRNNEQFF
. . TRBJ2-7 TRBV7-7 TGTGCCAGCAGCTTAGGGGCCGGGGGTGGCGAGCAGTACTTC CASSLGAGGGEQYF
. . TRBJ2-3 TRBV10-3 TGTGCCATCAGTGAGCAAAGAGCCACAGATACGCAGTATTTT CAISEQRATDTQYF
. . TRBJ1-4 TRBV15 TGTGCCACCAGCACTTCCCGGACTACTAGGGATGAAAAACTGTTTTTT CATSTSRTTRDEKLFF
TRBD2 . TRBJ2-1 TRBV11-1 TGTGCCAGCACCCTGGGGGGGGACCTTTACAATGAGCAGTTCTTC CASTLGGDLYNEQFF
TRBD2 . TRBJ2-3 TRBV29-1 TGCAGCGCTCCGACTAGCTATGGCACAGATACGCAGTATTTT CSAPTSYGTDTQYF
. . TRBJ1-3 TRBV18 TGTGCCAGCTCACCTTTTGATGGAAACACCATATATTTT CASSPFDGNTIYF
. . TRBJ2-5 TRBV6-1 TGTGCCAGCAGTGTGGATTTGGCAAAAGAGACCCAGTACTTC CASSVDLAKETQYF
. . TRBJ2-3 TRBV11-3 TGTGCCAGCAGCCAGACTTCTAGCACAGATACGCAGTATTTT CASSQTSSTDTQYF
. . TRBJ2-3 TRBV27 TGTGCCAGCAGTTTGATGGGCACAGATACGCAGTATTTT CASSLMGTDTQYF
. . TRBJ1-1 TRBV5-1 TGCGCCAGCAGCTTAGGGGGTTCTTTGAACACTGAAGCTTTCTTT CASSLGGSLNTEAFF
. . TRBJ2-3 TRBV28 TGTGCCAGCAGGGCCTTGATTCCAGATACGCAGTATTTT CASRALIPDTQYF
. . TRBJ1-4 TRBV7-8 TGTGCCAGCAGACCAACAGGGAGCGGTGAAAAACTGTTTTTT CASRPTGSGEKLFF
. . TRBJ1-1 TRBV7-9 TGTGCCAGCAGCTTAGCTGGGCGGCGAGCTTTCTTT CASSLAGRRAFF
TRBD2 . TRBJ2-3 TRBV5-4 TGTGCCAGCAGCTCGCTAGCGGAAAGCACAGATACGCAGTATTTT CASSSLAESTDTQYF
. . TRBJ2-7 TRBV18 TGTGCCAGCTCACCCTCGCGGAATTCTGTGTGGGAGCAGTACTTC CASSPSRNSVWEQYF
TRBD2 . TRBJ2-2 TRBV18 TGTGCCAGCTCACCACCGGGACTAGCCGACACCGGGGAGCTGTTTTTT CASSPPGLADTGELFF
. . TRBJ1-1 TRBV7-2 TGTGCCAGCAGCTTACAGGCCTACACTGAAGCTTTCTTT CASSLQAYTEAFF
. . TRBJ1-3 TRBV6-6 TGTGCCAGCAGAGAACTCAACTCTGGAAACACCATATATTTT CASRELNSGNTIYF
. . TRBJ1-4 TRBV4-3 TGCGCCAGCAGCCAAGGGATGTTATCCGAAAAACTGTTTTTT CASSQGMLSEKLFF
. . TRBJ2-7 TRBV20-1 TGCAGTGCCCAAGGTACCTACGAGCAGTACTTC CSAQGTYEQYF
TRBD1 once TRBJ1-4 TRBV7-9 TGTGCCAGCACCGAGCATACAGGGGTTTATGAAAAACTGTTTTTT CASTEHTGVYEKLFF
. . TRBJ1-3 TRBV25-1 TGTGCCAGCAGTGAATTTGAGGGCAGAGGAAACACCATATATTTT CASSEFEGRGNTIYF
. . TRBJ1-1 TRBV18 TGTGCCAGCTCACCACGTCCAGCCTTAAACACTGAAGCTTTCTTT CASSPRPALNTEAFF
. . TRBJ2-7 TRBV20-1 TGCAGTGCAGCGGACTACGAGCAGTACTTC CSAADYEQYF
TRBD2 . TRBJ2-3 TRBV14 TGTGCCAGCAGCCCAGCCTTTATGGTAGCGGGAACCCCAGATACGCAGTATTTT CASSPAFMVAGTPDTQYF
TRBD1 once TRBJ1-3 TRBV28 TGTGCCAGCAGCCCGGGACAGGGAGGAAACACCATATATTTT CASSPGQGGNTIYF
TRBD1 once TRBJ2-2 TRBV5-4 TGTGCCAGCAGTTTCCCGGGACAGACGAACACCGGGGAGCTGTTTTTT CASSFPGQTNTGELFF
. . TRBJ2-2 TRBV14 TGTGCCAGCAGCCAAGATACAGCGGTCGCGAACACCGGGGAGCTGTTTTTT CASSQDTAVANTGELFF
. . TRBJ1-1 TRBV7-3 TGTGCCAGCAGCTTGACAGGAACAGAGGGTGAAGCTTTCTTT CASSLTGTEGEAFF
TRBD2 . TRBJ2-1 TRBV5-4 TGTGCCAGCAGCTTACCGGGACTAGCGGGAAAGAATGAGCAGTTCTTC CASSLPGLAGKNEQFF
. once TRBJ2-1 TRBV5-6 TGTGCCAGCAGCCGACGGGGCTCCTACAATGAGCAGTTCTTC CASSRRGSYNEQFF
TRBD2 . TRBJ2-1 TRBV4-1 TGCGCCAGCAGCCAAGATCCAGGGAGGGCCGCCGGGACCCGCGGCATAGAGCAGTTCTTC CASSQDPGRAAGTRGIEQFF
. . TRBJ2-2 TRBV2 TGTGCCAGCATATGGGGGACCACCGGGGAGCTGTTTTTT CASIWGTTGELFF
. . TRBJ1-2 TRBV5-4 TGTGCCAGCAGCTTGGGAGGTGTAGTGAGGGGGGCTGTCTATGGCTACACCTTC CASSLGGVVRGAVYGYTF
. . TRBJ1-1 TRBV28 TGTGCCAGCAGTTTCCTCAGGGTTGCGGGCACTGAAGCTTTCTTT CASSFLRVAGTEAFF
. . TRBJ2-7 TRBV20-1 TGCAGTGTCGCTCTGAAGGACGAGCAGTACTTC CSVALKDEQYF
. . TRBJ2-5 TRBV29-1 TGCAGCGTTGTGGCGGCATCCCAAGAGACCCAGTACTTC CSVVAASQETQYF
. . TRBJ1-2 TRBV6-1 TGTGCCAGCAGGGGGGGGGTGTATAACTATGGCTACACCTTC CASRGGVYNYGYTF
. once TRBJ1-1 TRBV11-3 TGTGCCAGCTCAGGGGCGGACACTGAAGCTTTCTTT CASSGADTEAFF
. . TRBJ2-1 TRBV6-1 TGTGCCAGCAGTGAGAGCCTCCTACCTGAGCAGTTCTTC CASSESLLPEQFF
TRBD1 . TRBJ1-4 TRBV6-6 TGTGCCAGCAGTTACTCAGGACAGGTGTTTAATGAAAAACTGTTTTTT CASSYSGQVFNEKLFF
TRBD2 . TRBJ2-1 TRBV7-6 TGTGCCAGCAGCAGGACTCTAGCGGGCGATGAGCAGTTCTTC CASSRTLAGDEQFF
TRBD1 . TRBJ1-1 TRBV15 TGTGCCACCAGCAGAGGTCCAGGGGGTAGCACTGAAGCTTTCTTT CATSRGPGGSTEAFF
TRBD2 . TRBJ2-5 TRBV28 TGTGCCAGCAGTTCAGCGGGAGGGCCGAAAGAGACCCAGTACTTC CASSSAGGPKETQYF